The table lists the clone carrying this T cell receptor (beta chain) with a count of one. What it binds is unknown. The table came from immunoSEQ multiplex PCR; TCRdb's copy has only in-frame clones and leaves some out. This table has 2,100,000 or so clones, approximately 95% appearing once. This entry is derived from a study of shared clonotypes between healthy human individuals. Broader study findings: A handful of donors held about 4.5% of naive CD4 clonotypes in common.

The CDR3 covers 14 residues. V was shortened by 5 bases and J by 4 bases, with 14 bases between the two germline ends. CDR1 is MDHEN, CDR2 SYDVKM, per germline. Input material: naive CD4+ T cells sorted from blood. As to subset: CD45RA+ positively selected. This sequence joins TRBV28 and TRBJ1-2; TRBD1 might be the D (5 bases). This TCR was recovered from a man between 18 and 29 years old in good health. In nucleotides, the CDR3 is TGTGCCAGCAGTCCCAGGGCGCTTGGCTATGGCTACACCTTC. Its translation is CASSPRALGYGYTF.